The 24 T cell receptor beta chains in this list originate from one sample, sequenced in a study of CD8 T cells in Susac syndrome. Random hexamers were used to reverse transcribe the RNA input (roughly 0.5 to 1 ug). TCRdb reprocessed the immunoSEQ multiplex PCR reads via MiXCR and lists one record per CDR3 protein. This repertoire shows 70,000 to 100,000 distinct CDR3 sequences, about 95% found once; its top ten account for approximately 0.42%. Sequenced: CD8+ T cells from PBMCs. Receptors were obtained from a human donor with Susac syndrome.

The V gene is TRBV28, the J gene TRBJ2-1; D is perhaps TRBD1 or TRBD2 (5 bases each). The CDR3 extends over 15 amino acids. Germline loops: CDR1 MDHEN, CDR2 SYDVKM. Trimming shortened V by 7 bases and J by 2 bases, and 15 bases separated the two germline ends. CDR3 sequence reads: CASIPGAAPYNEQFF. CDR3 coding DNA: TGTGCCAGCATCCCCGGGGCAGCCCCCTACAATGAGCAGTTCTTC.

V gene TRBV15 combines with J gene TRBJ2-3; D possibly corresponds to TRBD1 (5 bases). The CDR3 has 15 residues. V gave up 3 bases and J gave up 4 bases, with 14 bases separating them. Germline values: CDR1 LNHNV, CDR2 YYDKDF (reference sequence). In DNA, the CDR3 is TGTGCCACCAGCAGTCCCAGAGACAGTCCAGATACGCAGTATTTT. Translation: CATSSPRDSPDTQYF.

This clonotype was detected only once. The chain has TRBV20-1 and TRBJ2-3, with TRBD2 identical over 8 bases. The CDR3 covers 18 residues. V shed 6 bases, J shed 6 bases, and the junction held 23 bases outside the gene matches. CDR1 DFQATT and CDR2 SNEGSKA come from the germline V gene (reference sequence). The CDR3 sequence: CSAPRWGGGAGDVDTQYF. CDR3 nucleotides: TGCAGTGCCCCGAGGTGGGGAGGTGGAGCGGGAGATGTCGATACGCAGTATTTT.

V and J are TRBV13 and TRBJ2-5; D unresolved. Germline CDR1 PRHDT, CDR2 FYEKMQ (reference sequence). Trimming took off 3 bases at V and 3 bases at J, with 11 bases between the two ends. There are 14 residues in the CDR3. The CDR3 here is CASSFRQAKETQYF. In DNA, the CDR3 is TGTGCCAGCAGCTTTCGGCAGGCTAAAGAGACCCAGTACTTC. The whole variable domain, filled in from reference TRBV13 and TRBJ2-5, reads AAGVIQSPRHLIKEKRETATLKCYPIPRHDTVYWYQQGPGQDPQFLISFYEKMQSDKGSIPDRFSAQQFSDYHSELNMSSLELGDSALYFCASSFRQAKETQYFGPGTRLLVL.

As DNA, the CDR3 is TGCGCCAGCAGCCAAGACACAGGACGCAGCACAGATACGCAGTATTTT. Translating gives CASSQDTGRSTDTQYF. V is TRBV4-3 and J is TRBJ2-3, with a possible D match to TRBD1 (5 bases). The CDR3 runs to 16 residues. The V gene lost 0 bases and the J gene lost 0 bases, with 10 bases spanning the gap. In germline, CDR1 is LGHNA, CDR2 YSLEER.

V usage is TRBV9 and J usage is TRBJ1-1; D call uncertain. The V gene's germline CDR1 is SGDLS and CDR2 YYNGEE. Between the trimmed V and J ends, which lost 0 bases and 3 bases, there was a span of 9 bases. This CDR3 is built from 14 residues. CDR3 loop: CASSVVSGDTEAFF. CDR3 DNA: TGTGCCAGCAGCGTAGTGTCTGGGGACACTGAAGCTTTCTTT. Full variable domain (outside the CDR3, taken from reference TRBV9 and TRBJ1-1): DSGVTQTPKHLITATGQRVTLRCSPRSGDLSVYWYQQSLDQGLQFLIQYYNGEERAKGNILERFSAQQFPDLHSELNLSSLELGDSALYFCASSVVSGDTEAFFGQGTRLTVV.

The chain links TRBV29-1 to TRBJ2-7; D ambiguous. The CDR3 length is 16 residues. V gave up 0 bases and J gave up 2 bases, with 17 bases separating them. Germline V CDR1 and CDR2: SQVTM, ANQGSEA. CDR3 residues: CSVEDRAAHPPYEQYF. For the CDR3, the DNA is TGCAGCGTTGAAGATCGGGCGGCCCACCCACCCTACGAGCAGTACTTC.

J is TRBJ2-7 and V is TRBV6-2 or TRBV6-3; 8 nucleotides align to TRBD1. The length of the CDR3 is 14 residues. Germline CDR1 reads MNHEY; CDR2 reads SVGEGT. V lost 0 bases to trimming and J lost 2 bases; unmatched junction nucleotides: 0. CDR3 residues: CASSYSDRAYEQYV. For the CDR3, the DNA is TGTGCCAGCAGTTACTCGGACAGGGCCTACGAGCAGTACGTC.

The chain joins TRBV29-1 to TRBJ2-5; a weak D match, TRBD2 (5 bases). CDR1 and CDR2 (germline): SQVTM, ANQGSEA. The CDR3 contains 11 residues. The CDR3 DNA follows: TGCAGTTATGGAGGAGGAGAGACCCAGTACTTC. Translated: CSYGGGETQYF.

The J gene is TRBJ2-5, the V gene TRBV5-1, with 9 nucleotides matching TRBD2. V was clipped by 3 bases and J by 0 bases; unmatched bases: 3. Germline V gene data show CDR1 as SGHRS and CDR2 as YFSETQ. This CDR3 has 15 residues. CDR3 amino acids: CASSWIAGDQETQYF. In DNA, the CDR3 is TGCGCCAGCAGCTGGATAGCGGGGGACCAAGAGACCCAGTACTTC.

The chain combines TRBV4-2 with TRBJ2-3; D is uncertain. CDR1 and CDR2 (germline): LGHNA, YNFKEQ. There are 13 residues in the CDR3. V lost 0 bases and J lost 10, with 11 bases in between. DNA for the CDR3: TGTGCCAGCAGCCAAGACGAATGGGAAGCGCAGTATTTT. Its protein is CASSQDEWEAQYF.

V usage is TRBV19 and J usage is TRBJ2-1; D is possibly TRBD1 (6 bases). The CDR3 spans 13 residues. Deletions cut 5 bases from V and 4 bases from J, with 9 bases between. Germline CDR1 and CDR2: LNHDA and SQIVND (reference sequence). The CDR3 DNA follows: TGTGCCAGTAGTGGGGGCATTTACAATGAGCAGTTCTTC. Translation: CASSGGIYNEQFF.

The chain recombines TRBV28 with TRBJ2-7; D assignment may be TRBD1 or TRBD2 (5 bases each). The CDR3 has 16 residues. The V and J ends lost 10 bases and 0 bases respectively, with 22 bases between them. The germline V gene encodes CDR1 MDHEN and CDR2 SYDVKM. CDR3 coding DNA: TGTGCCACCTCCGGCCCCGGGACCCGAGGCTCCTACGAGCAGTACTTC. It yields the protein CATSGPGTRGSYEQYF.

This chain joins TRBV27 and TRBJ1-5, with D unresolved. V was pared by 5 bases and J by 6 bases, with 11 bases between. This CDR3 has 13 residues. Germline CDR1 MNHEY, CDR2 SMNVEV (reference sequence). CDR3: CASSPADRQPQHF. CDR3 nucleotide sequence: TGTGCCAGCAGTCCAGCCGACCGTCAGCCCCAGCATTTT.

The chain couples TRBV29-1 to TRBJ2-5; 7 bases agree with TRBD1. This CDR3 has 16 amino acids. Germline CDR1 SQVTM, CDR2 ANQGSEA. With 1 base clipped from V and 3 bases from J, the junction kept 11 bases outside the gene matches. For the CDR3, the DNA is TGCAGCGTTGAAGGAATCTGGAGAACAGGGGAAGAGACCCAGTACTTC. Translation gives CSVEGIWRTGEETQYF.

The chain employs TRBV7-9 and TRBJ2-7; TRBD1 matches 9 bases. The trim removed 5 bases at V and 5 bases at J, leaving 10 bases unmatched. Germline CDR1 is SEHNR and CDR2 is FQNEAQ (reference sequence). The CDR3 has 15 residues. For the CDR3, the DNA is TGTGCCAGCAGCCCGTGGGGGGACAGGGTCCACGAGCAGTACTTC. It yields the protein CASSPWGDRVHEQYF.

The chain is built from TRBV6-5 and TRBJ2-5, with D perhaps TRBD1 (7 bases). CDR3 length: 14 amino acids. V gave up 5 bases and J gave up 4 bases, with 14 bases separating them. Germline V gene lookup returns CDR1 MNHEY and CDR2 SVGAGI. CDR3 loop: CASSKQGRGETQYF. DNA of the CDR3: TGTGCCAGCAGTAAACAGGGGCGGGGAGAGACCCAGTACTTC.

The CDR3 DNA sequence: TGTGCCGGGGCGTCCTCTGGGGCCAACGTCCTGACTTTC. Translation: CAGASSGANVLTF. This chain joins TRBV6-2 or TRBV6-3 and TRBJ2-6; the D gene is possibly TRBD1 (5 bases). The CDR3 has 13 amino acids. V lost 11 bases, J lost 0 bases, and 8 bases lay in between. Germline-derived CDR1 and CDR2 are MNHEY and SVGEGT.

The V call is TRBV19, the J call TRBJ2-7; 7 nucleotides align to TRBD1. This CDR3 is built from 14 residues. V lost 4 bases and J lost 2; bases outside the gene matches: 5. Germline CDR1 reads LNHDA; CDR2 reads SQIVND (reference sequence). CDR3 sequence (DNA): TGTGCCAGTAGTACCATGACAGGGACCTACGAGCAGTACTTC. Translated: CASSTMTGTYEQYF.

V gene TRBV7-9 combines with J gene TRBJ2-3; no clear D gene. Germline loops: CDR1 SEHNR, CDR2 FQNEAQ (reference sequence). The CDR3 spans 11 residues. The V and J ends lost 7 bases and 6 bases respectively, with 8 bases between them. CDR3: CASTLGDTQYF. The CDR3 DNA reads as TGTGCCAGCACCCTCGGTGATACGCAGTATTTT.

The rearrangement links TRBV29-1 to TRBJ2-1; D possibly corresponds to TRBD1 (6 bases). The CDR3 sequence is 13 residues long. V lost 4 bases, J lost 2 bases, and 9 bases lay in between. Germline V gene data show CDR1 as SQVTM and CDR2 as ANQGSEA. CDR3 DNA sequence: TGCAGCGTTGGCAGGGGAGCCTACAATGAGCAGTTCTTC. Its protein is CSVGRGAYNEQFF.

This clonotype is a singleton in its sample. The chain joins TRBV15 to TRBJ2-7, with 7 bases aligning to TRBD1. The length of the CDR3 is 14 residues. Germline assignment: CDR1 LNHNV and CDR2 YYDKDF (reference sequence). Trimming at V came to 3 bases and at J to 3 bases, leaving 5 bases not matched to a gene. The CDR3 loop is CATSRTGLNYEQYF. DNA for the CDR3: TGTGCCACCAGCAGGACAGGGCTCAACTACGAGCAGTACTTC.

The chain employs TRBV19 and TRBJ1-5; 10 nucleotides line up with TRBD1. Germline V gene data show CDR1 as LNHDA and CDR2 as SQIVND (reference sequence). The CDR3 has 16 residues. The ends lost 8 bases at V and 6 bases at J; junction bases unmatched: 13. The CDR3 sequence is CASSGTGDNLGQPQHF. In DNA form, the CDR3 reads TGTGCCAGTTCCGGGACAGGGGATAATTTAGGTCAGCCCCAGCATTTT.

The chain is built from TRBV12-3 or TRBV12-4 and TRBJ1-5; perhaps TRBD1 as D (6 bases). There are 13 residues in the CDR3. V was pared by 5 bases and J by 2 bases, with 7 bases between. The CDR3 sequence is CASSRQGNQPQHF. Written as DNA, the CDR3 is TGTGCCAGCAGTCGACAGGGCAATCAGCCCCAGCATTTT.